Each of the 24 T cell receptor beta chains below was sequenced from the same sample in a study of T-cell memory formation after mild COVID-19. TCRdb re-analysed the 5' RACE reads in MiXCR, keeping a single row per CDR3 protein. Of about 560,000 distinct CDR3 sequences listed, 15% to 20% are singletons. Sequencing used PBMCs or a T cell subset sorted from them (not recorded which). Source of these receptors: an adult woman who had mild COVID-19 (a few samples of this study predate the infection). Cell type and time point are not known.

This rearrangement joins TRBV24-1 to TRBJ2-1; 8 bases are shared with TRBD1. This CDR3 contains 14 residues. V shed 5 bases and J 5 bases; nucleotides not matched to a gene: 4. CDR1 KGHDR and CDR2 SFDVKD come from the germline V gene. The CDR3 sequence is CATSVETGDNEQFF. CDR3 in DNA: TGTGCCACCAGTGTCGAGACAGGGGACAATGAGCAGTTCTTC.

The rearrangement links TRBV18 to TRBJ2-7, with D possibly being TRBD1 (6 bases). Trimming cost V 3 bases and J 5 bases, with 14 bases left between them. CDR3 size: 14 residues. CDR1 is KGHSH, CDR2 LQKENI, per germline. CDR3 sequence reads: CASSPRGKDDEQYF. CDR3 nucleotides: TGTGCCAGCTCACCTAGGGGGAAGGACGACGAGCAGTACTTC.

This chain connects TRBV6-1 to TRBJ2-3, with 10 positions matching TRBD2. Trimming removed 1 base from V and 3 bases from J; junction bases left unmatched: 4. The CDR3 contains 16 residues. Germline CDR1 is MNHNS and CDR2 is SASEGT. This chain's CDR3 is CASSEDPAGGTDTQYF. CDR3 DNA sequence: TGTGCCAGCAGTGAAGACCCAGCGGGAGGGACAGATACGCAGTATTTT.

The rearrangement joins TRBV6-1 to TRBJ1-1; D is uncertain. Germline CDR1 is MNHNS and CDR2 is SASEGT. V lost 3 bases, J lost 4 bases, and 6 bases lay in between. The CDR3 is 12 residues long. CDR3 loop: CASSESRTEAFF. In DNA form, the CDR3 reads TGTGCCAGCAGTGAGAGTCGCACTGAAGCTTTCTTT.

CDR3 sequence: CASSIGRGSHGYTF. CDR3 in DNA: TGTGCCAGTAGTATAGGTCGGGGCTCCCATGGCTACACCTTC. The V and J genes are TRBV19 and TRBJ1-2; D possibly corresponds to TRBD1 (5 bases). CDR1 and CDR2 from the germline V gene are LNHDA and SQIVND (reference sequence). Trimming left V 1 base short and J 6 bases short, with 12 bases between. The length of the CDR3 is 14 residues.

This clonotype was seen a few times. The chain is built from TRBV4-2 and TRBJ2-7; D unresolved. The V gene lost 2 bases and the J gene lost 3 bases, with 14 bases spanning the gap. The CDR3 length is 15 residues. Germline V gives CDR1 LGHNA, CDR2 YNFKEQ. The CDR3 sequence is CASSQSTDQYYEQYF. CDR3 coding DNA: TGTGCCAGCAGCCAAAGTACGGATCAGTACTACGAGCAGTACTTC.

This clonotype was detected only a few times. The chain combines TRBV7-2 with TRBJ2-1; 10 nucleotides align to TRBD2. CDR3 length: 16 amino acids. Trimming at V came to 5 bases and at J to 2 bases, leaving 6 bases not matched to a gene. From germline, CDR1 is SGHTA and CDR2 FQGNSA. The CDR3 region is CASSPRSGRTYNEQFF. The DNA for the CDR3 is TGTGCCAGCAGCCCCCGTAGCGGGAGGACCTACAATGAGCAGTTCTTC.

V usage is TRBV7-8 and J usage is TRBJ1-1; weak D call: TRBD1 (6 bases). The CDR3 extends over 14 amino acids. Per the germline V gene, CDR1 is SGHVS and CDR2 is FQNEAQ. V lost 5 bases and J lost 0, with 10 bases in between. The CDR3 sequence is CASSTDRLNTEAFF. In nucleotides, the CDR3 is TGTGCCAGCAGCACGGACAGATTGAACACTGAAGCTTTCTTT.

This clonotype has a handful of counts. The chain uses TRBV5-1 and TRBJ1-1; D may be TRBD1 (5 bases). V lost 4 bases and J lost 0, with 16 bases in between. Germline-derived CDR1 and CDR2 are SGHRS and YFSETQ. The CDR3 has 16 amino acids. CDR3 residues: CASSVEGGTVNTEAFF. DNA of the CDR3: TGCGCCAGCAGCGTGGAGGGAGGGACGGTGAACACTGAAGCTTTCTTT. Combining the CDR3 with reference TRBV5-1 and TRBJ1-1 gives the whole variable domain KAGVTQTPRYLIKTRGQQVTLSCSPISGHRSVSWYQQTPGQGLQFLFEYFSETQRNKGNFPGRFSGRQFSNSRSEMNVSTLELGDSALYLCASSVEGGTVNTEAFFGQGTRLTVV.

The CDR3 protein is CASSILGNNEQFF. The CDR3 DNA is TGTGCCAGTAGTATCTTGGGGAACAATGAGCAGTTCTTC. The V gene is TRBV19, the J gene TRBJ2-1; D is uncertain. Germline V lookup: CDR1 LNHDA, CDR2 SQIVND (reference sequence). Trimming left V 3 bases short and J 5 bases short, with 8 bases between. CDR3 length equals 13 residues. The full variable domain, rest sourced from reference TRBV19 and TRBJ2-1, is DGGITQSPKYLFRKEGQNVTLSCEQNLNHDAMYWYRQDPGQGLRLIYYSQIVNDFQKGDIAEGYSVSREKKESFPLTVTSAQKNPTAFYLCASSILGNNEQFFGPGTRLTVL.

This clonotype was detected a few times. The chain carries TRBV10-3 and TRBJ1-6; D gene ambiguous. This CDR3 comprises 13 residues. CDR1 and CDR2 from the germline V gene are ENHRY and SYGVKD. V was clipped by 8 bases and J by 9 bases, with 14 bases between them. CDR3 region: CAIGIGSSSPLHF. For the CDR3, the DNA is TGTGCCATCGGTATCGGGAGTAGTTCACCCCTCCACTTT.

This clonotype was found a few times. V usage is TRBV12-3 or TRBV12-4 and J usage is TRBJ1-4, with TRBD1 matching 7 bases. The CDR3 totals 16 residues. Trimming took 5 bases from V and 3 from J; bases not matched to a gene: 9. The chain's CDR3 is CASSHYRDSANEKLFF. The CDR3, as DNA: TGTGCCAGCAGTCATTACCGGGACAGTGCTAATGAAAAACTGTTTTTT.

The CDR3 nucleotides are TGCAGCGTTGAAGGTGGACTAGCGGGAGGCCGAGAGACCCAGTACTTC. This gives the protein CSVEGGLAGGRETQYF. The chain recombines TRBV29-1 with TRBJ2-5; 14 bases match TRBD2. This CDR3 contains 16 residues. CDR1 and CDR2 from the germline V gene are SQVTM and ANQGSEA. The V segment lost 1 base and the J segment 4 bases; nucleotides outside the gene matches: 5.

V and J are TRBV10-3 and TRBJ1-1, with TRBD1 matching 8 bases. The CDR3 sequence is 13 residues long. Germline V lookup: CDR1 ENHRY, CDR2 SYGVKD. V lost 10 bases to trimming and J lost 4 bases; unmatched junction nucleotides: 8. CDR3 coding DNA: TGTGCCACATGGGGGACAGGCGCCACTGAAGCTTTCTTT. Translation: CATWGTGATEAFF.

This chain connects TRBV7-9 to TRBJ2-5; D is ambiguous. This CDR3 has 15 residues. Trimming took 5 bases from V and 4 from J, leaving 17 bases between them. Per the germline V gene, CDR1 is SEHNR and CDR2 is FQNEAQ (reference sequence). The CDR3 DNA reads as TGTGCCAGCAGCCCGAATCGCGCCGGGCTAGAGACCCAGTACTTC. This translates into CASSPNRAGLETQYF.

This clonotype showed up many times. The V call is TRBV20-1, the J call TRBJ2-7; 10 bases are a match to TRBD1. This CDR3 contains 17 residues. Per germline, CDR1 DFQATT and CDR2 SNEGSKA (reference sequence). The V gene end was trimmed by 1 base and the J gene end by 4 bases; junction bases not matched to a gene: 13. Here the CDR3 DNA reads TGCAGTGCTAGAGGTCACTTGGCGGGACAGGGGCTATACGAGCAGTACTTC. This gives the protein CSARGHLAGQGLYEQYF.

This clonotype has more than one count but fewer than ten. The chain carries TRBV11-2 and TRBJ2-5; 11 bases map to TRBD2. There are 15 residues in the CDR3. V dropped 5 bases and J dropped 5; count of bases not matched to a gene: 7. Germline lookup yields CDR1 SGHAT and CDR2 FQNNGV. In DNA form, the CDR3 reads TGTGCCAGCAGCATGGGACTAGCGGTCGGGGAGACCCAGTACTTC. The encoded protein is CASSMGLAVGETQYF.

The rearrangement links TRBV14 to TRBJ2-3; D possibly corresponds to TRBD2 (6 bases). V lost 4 bases and J 2 bases, leaving 10 bases between the germline ends. The CDR3 runs 14 residues. Germline V gene data show CDR1 as SGHDN and CDR2 as FVKESK. CDR3 sequence reads: CASSPGLYTDTQYF. CDR3 in DNA: TGTGCCAGCAGCCCAGGACTATACACAGATACGCAGTATTTT.

This chain joins TRBV6-2 or TRBV6-3 and TRBJ1-3, with D uncertain. Trimming removed 5 bases from V and 3 bases from J, with 8 bases in between. This CDR3 spans 13 amino acids. Germline assignment: CDR1 MNHEY and CDR2 SVGEGT. The CDR3 spells CASSPPVGNTIYF. In DNA, the CDR3 is TGTGCCAGCAGTCCCCCGGTTGGAAACACCATATATTTT.

As concerns this clonotype: A much bigger clone sits one base away, suggesting this may be a read error. The CDR3 bases are TGTGCCAGCACCGCGGACAGAAACTATGGCTACACCTTC. Protein product: CASTADRNYGYTF. The chain is built from TRBV12-3 or TRBV12-4 and TRBJ1-2; tentatively, D is TRBD1 (6 bases). V gave up 7 bases and J gave up 2 bases, with 11 bases separating them. The CDR3 has 13 residues.

The chain recombines TRBV14 with TRBJ2-7; D is possibly TRBD1 or TRBD2 (5 bases each). Germline V gives CDR1 SGHDN, CDR2 FVKESK. The germline V and J ends were trimmed by 4 bases and 5 bases, with 6 bases remaining between them. The CDR3 is 11 amino acids. CDR3 in amino acids: CASSRGNEQYF. CDR3 coding DNA: TGTGCCAGCAGCCGGGGGAACGAGCAGTACTTC.

This clonotype was recorded once. This rearrangement joins TRBV7-3 to TRBJ2-2, with 10 bases that match TRBD2. V shed 4 bases, J shed 4 bases, and the junction held 3 bases outside the gene matches. This CDR3 comprises 15 residues. Germline loops: CDR1 SGHTA, CDR2 FQGTGA. The CDR3 sequence is CASSYPSGGTGELFF. The CDR3 DNA reads TGTGCCAGCAGCTATCCTAGCGGGGGCACCGGGGAGCTGTTTTTT. The entire variable domain, with the rest obtained from reference TRBV7-3 and TRBJ2-2, is as follows: GAGVSQTPSNKVTEKGKYVELRCDPISGHTALYWYRQSLGQGPEFLIYFQGTGAADDSGLPNDRFFAVRPEGSVSTLKIQRTERGDSAVYLCASSYPSGGTGELFFGEGSRLTVL.

This clonotype was picked up many times. The genes are TRBV7-6 and TRBJ1-1, with 8 bases matching TRBD1. J gave up 4 bases and V 5 bases, and 12 bases lay outside the gene matches. This CDR3 has 16 amino acids. CDR1 and CDR2 from the germline V gene are SGHVS and FNYEAQ. The CDR3: CASSQQSGGSGTEAFF. DNA for the CDR3: TGTGCCAGCAGCCAACAATCAGGGGGCTCTGGCACTGAAGCTTTCTTT.

This clonotype was seen at least ten times. The CDR3 here is CASSLGAGAQYEQYF. In DNA form, the CDR3 reads TGTGCCAGCAGCTTAGGAGCAGGGGCACAATACGAGCAGTACTTC. The gene calls are TRBV7-7 and TRBJ2-7; possible D gene TRBD1, 6 bases. Germline CDR1 SSHAT, CDR2 FNYEAQ (reference sequence). The CDR3 totals 15 residues. Trimming took 1 base from V and 4 from J, leaving 14 bases between them.